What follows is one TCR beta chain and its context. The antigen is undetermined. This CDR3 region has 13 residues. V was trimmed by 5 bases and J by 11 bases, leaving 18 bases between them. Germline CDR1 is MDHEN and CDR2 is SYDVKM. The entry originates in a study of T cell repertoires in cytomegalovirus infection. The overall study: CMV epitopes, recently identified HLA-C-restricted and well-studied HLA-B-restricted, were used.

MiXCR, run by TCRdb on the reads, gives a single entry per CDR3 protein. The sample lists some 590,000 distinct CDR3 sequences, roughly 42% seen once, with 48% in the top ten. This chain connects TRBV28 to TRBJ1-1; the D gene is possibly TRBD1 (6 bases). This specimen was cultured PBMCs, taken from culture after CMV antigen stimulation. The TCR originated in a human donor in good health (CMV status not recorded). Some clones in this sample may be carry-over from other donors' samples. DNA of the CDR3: TGTGCCAGCAGTACGGGGGCGCAGGTTCGCGCTTTCTTT. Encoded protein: CASSTGAQVRAFF.